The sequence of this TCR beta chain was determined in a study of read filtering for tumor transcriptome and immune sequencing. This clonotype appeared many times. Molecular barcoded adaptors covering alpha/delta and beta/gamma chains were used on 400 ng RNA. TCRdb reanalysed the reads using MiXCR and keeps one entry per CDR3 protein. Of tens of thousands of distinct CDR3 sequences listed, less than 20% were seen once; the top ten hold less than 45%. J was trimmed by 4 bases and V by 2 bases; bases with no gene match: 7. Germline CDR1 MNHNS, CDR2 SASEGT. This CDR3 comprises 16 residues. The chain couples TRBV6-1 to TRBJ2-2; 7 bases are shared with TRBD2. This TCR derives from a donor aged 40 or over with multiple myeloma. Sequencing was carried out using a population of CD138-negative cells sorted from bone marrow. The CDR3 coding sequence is TGTGCCAGCAGTGAAAGCCGCGGGGGAGGCACCGGGGAGCTGTTTTTT. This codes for CASSESRGGGTGELFF.